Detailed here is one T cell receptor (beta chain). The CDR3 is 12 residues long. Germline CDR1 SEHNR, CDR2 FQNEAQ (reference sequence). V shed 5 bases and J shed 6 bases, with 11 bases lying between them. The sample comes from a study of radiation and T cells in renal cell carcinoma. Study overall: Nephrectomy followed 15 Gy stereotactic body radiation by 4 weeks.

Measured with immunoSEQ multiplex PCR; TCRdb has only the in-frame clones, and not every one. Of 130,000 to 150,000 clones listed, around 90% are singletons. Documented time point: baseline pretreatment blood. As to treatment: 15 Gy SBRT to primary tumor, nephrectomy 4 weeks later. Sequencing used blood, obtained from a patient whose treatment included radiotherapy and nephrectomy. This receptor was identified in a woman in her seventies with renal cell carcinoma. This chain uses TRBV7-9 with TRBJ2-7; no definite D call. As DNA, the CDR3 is TGTGCCAGCAGCCCAGACCGGCGCGAGCAGTACTTC. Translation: CASSPDRREQYF.